Presented here are 10 T cell receptor beta chains from one specimen sequenced in a study of T cells in Graves' hyperthyroidism and ophthalmopathy. Amplified TCR beta CDR3 regions derived from RNA transcripts. First-round RT-PCR targeting the TCR CDR3 was performed with the HTBI primer set. TCRdb re-called the multiplex PCR reads through MiXCR, storing one row per CDR3 protein. The sample carries about 640,000 distinct CDR3 sequences, 20% to 25% recorded once. The sample taken for sequencing was blood. The receptors come from a man between 25 and 39 years old with Graves' ophthalmopathy.

The chain links TRBV28 to TRBJ2-4, with TRBD1 matching 7 bases. This CDR3 comprises 15 residues. J gave up 1 base and V 7 bases, and 7 bases lay outside the gene matches. The germline CDR1 and CDR2 sequences are MDHEN and SYDVKM. The CDR3 DNA reads TGTGCCAGCAATACTCCGGGACAGGCCAAAAACATTCAGTACTTC. This codes for CASNTPGQAKNIQYF.

The chain joins TRBV5-1 to TRBJ2-5; 11 nucleotides agree with TRBD2. The germline CDR1 and CDR2 sequences are SGHRS and YFSETQ. The CDR3 contains 16 residues. V gave up 1 base and J gave up 4 bases; unmatched junction bases: 6. CDR3 in amino acids: CASSLLLAGVGETQYF. The CDR3 DNA reads TGCGCCAGCAGCTTGCTACTAGCGGGAGTGGGAGAGACCCAGTACTTC.

This clonotype was detected a few times. V usage is TRBV20-1 and J usage is TRBJ1-2, with D perhaps TRBD1 (5 bases). There are 15 residues in the CDR3. The V gene's germline CDR1 is DFQATT and CDR2 SNEGSKA (reference sequence). Trimming removed 0 bases from V and 3 bases from J, with 14 bases in between. Here the CDR3 reads CSARDQLRVDYGYTF. As DNA, the CDR3 is TGCAGTGCTAGAGATCAACTCAGGGTGGACTATGGCTACACCTTC.

This clonotype has only a few counts. The chain couples TRBV3-1 to TRBJ1-1, with D uncertain. The CDR3 totals 12 residues. V dropped 2 bases and J dropped 6 bases, with 7 bases sitting between them. Per germline, CDR1 LGHDT and CDR2 YNNKEL (reference sequence). CDR3 in amino acids: CASSQRAAEAFF. CDR3 coding DNA: TGTGCCAGCAGCCAAAGGGCAGCTGAAGCTTTCTTT.

As regards this clonotype: The junction shows a germline mismatch at one end, possibly a read error. The chain couples TRBV6-1 to TRBJ2-6; D possibly uses TRBD1 or TRBD2 (5 bases each). Germline assignment: CDR1 MNHNS and CDR2 SASEGT. CDR3 length equals 15 residues. The CDR3 DNA sequence: TGTGCTAGCGCTACCGGCCGCTCTGGGGCCAACGTCCTGGCTTTC. It specifies CASATGRSGANVLAF.

The genes are TRBV12-3 or TRBV12-4 and TRBJ2-7; no clear D. The CDR3 length is 17 residues. The germline V and J ends were trimmed by 5 bases and 7 bases, with 27 bases remaining between them. CDR3 nucleotides: TGTGCCAGCAGTCCCAATCCCGTTGGGCTGGGGAAGGTAGAGCAGTACTTC. Translation gives CASSPNPVGLGKVEQYF.

The chain uses TRBV29-1 and TRBJ2-4; 7 bases are a match to TRBD1. Germline V lookup: CDR1 SQVTM, CDR2 ANQGSEA. The CDR3 has 18 residues. Unmatched junction bases numbered 19, after V lost 8 bases and J lost 0 bases. CDR3 bases: TGCAGCTCCCCCGGACAGGAGAGCAGTCTCATAGCCAAAAACATTCAGTACTTC. Protein sequence: CSSPGQESSLIAKNIQYF.

This clonotype has a count of ten or more. The rearrangement links TRBV7-2 to TRBJ2-3; 7 nucleotides match TRBD2. Germline V CDR1 and CDR2: SGHTA, FQGNSA. The CDR3 extends over 13 amino acids. J was trimmed by 11 bases and V by 5 bases; bases with no gene match: 10. The CDR3 reads CASSRGRDRGQYF. CDR3 nucleotide sequence: TGTGCCAGCAGCCGTGGGAGGGATCGGGGGCAGTATTTT.

This clonotype showed up just a few times. The chain is built from TRBV20-1 and TRBJ2-7; a weak D match, TRBD2 (5 bases). Germline V gene data show CDR1 as DFQATT and CDR2 as SNEGSKA (reference sequence). The V and J ends lost 3 bases and 5 bases respectively, with 14 bases between them. This CDR3 region has 13 residues. The CDR3: CSARSGKFNEQYF. The CDR3 coding sequence is TGCAGTGCTAGGTCCGGGAAATTCAACGAGCAGTACTTC.

This CDR3 reads CASSVGRDRGQAFF. The CDR3 DNA reads as TGTGCCAGTAGTGTCGGCCGGGACAGGGGGCAAGCTTTCTTT. V is TRBV19 and J is TRBJ1-1, with TRBD1 matching 12 bases. The CDR3 contains 14 residues. Germline loops: CDR1 LNHDA, CDR2 SQIVND (reference sequence). V shed 5 bases, J shed 9 bases, and the junction held 7 bases outside the gene matches.